The entry below describes one T cell receptor beta chain. The target antigen is unknown. This table comes from immunoSEQ multiplex PCR, and its TCRdb copy is limited to in-frame clones, with some not included. This sample has 15,000 to 20,000 clones, with approximately 80% found just once. The J segment lost 4 bases and the V segment lost 3 bases, leaving 3 bases of the junction unmatched. Germline lookup yields CDR1 SGHRS and CDR2 YFSETQ. The CDR3 spans 14 residues. The data belong to a study of graft-versus-host responses after intestinal transplantation. Study findings and constraints: Detection of GvH clones occurred in recipient marrow, and some had their first appearance in ileum or blood. Elevated graft-versus-host to host-versus-graft clonal ratios in allografts were recorded for patients with graft-donor T cell macrochimerism.

The source material was PBMCs, sampled 14 days after transplant. The chain employs TRBV5-1 and TRBJ1-3; 8 bases match TRBD1. The TCR sequence derives from a human patient who received an intestinal transplant, so some T cells may come from the graft donor. The CDR3 nucleotides read TGCGCCAGCAGCTCGAGGGACAGGGGAAACACCATATATTTT. The encoded protein is CASSSRDRGNTIYF.